The rows below give T cell receptor beta chains drawn from one sample of a study of blood T cell repertoires in COVID-19. Assay used: immunoSEQ multiplex PCR; TCRdb lists only in-frame clones, some missing. The sample holds about 100,000 clones, more than 75% seen once. The sample consisted of peripheral blood. The source is a human donor in a cohort sampled during active COVID-19. CDR3s include the opening cysteine and the closing phenylalanine or tryptophan. Fields, in order: J gene, V gene, clone size, D gene, CDR3 DNA, CDR3 protein. A D gene is named only where the DNA matches it firmly. Size is stated for part of the rows, as once, few or many counts, or as a class when the clone is expanded.

>TRBJ2-5|TRBV12-3/TRBV12-4|.|TRBD1
TGTGCCAGCAGCCGGGGACAGGGACAGACCCAGTACTTC
CASSRGQGQTQYF
>TRBJ2-1|TRBV5-1|.|.
TGCGCCAGCAGCTCGACAGTGTTCTCCTACAATGAGCAGTTCTTC
CASSSTVFSYNEQFF
>TRBJ2-5|TRBV27|.|TRBD2
TGTGCCAGCAGTTTATCGATAGCGGGTCAGGAGACCCAGTACTTC
CASSLSIAGQETQYF
>TRBJ2-3|TRBV5-1|once|.
TGCGCCAGCAGCCCTCGGGCTAGCGGCACAGATACGCAGTATTTT
CASSPRASGTDTQYF
>TRBJ1-6|TRBV6-5|many|TRBD1
TGTGCCAGCTTGGACAGGGGAAAGAATTCACCCCTCCACTTT
CASLDRGKNSPLHF
>TRBJ2-1|TRBV5-1|once|TRBD2
TGCGCCAGCAGCCTTACTAGCGGATCCTACAATGAGCAGTTCTTC
CASSLTSGSYNEQFF
>TRBJ2-7|TRBV6-5|.|TRBD1
TGTGCCAGCCGCAGGGGACAGATCTCCTACGAGCAGTACTTC
CASRRGQISYEQYF
>TRBJ1-2|TRBV10-3|.|.
TGTGCCATCGGGGGGGGTTACGCGAACTATGGCTACACCTTC
CAIGGGYANYGYTF
>TRBJ1-2|TRBV7-2|.|.
TGTGCCAGCAGCTATTTAGGGGTGTCACTTGGCTACACCTTC
CASSYLGVSLGYTF
>TRBJ1-1|TRBV6-2/TRBV6-3|few|TRBD1
TGTGCCAGCAGCTTGGGACAGGGTGGAACTGAAGCTTTCTTT
CASSLGQGGTEAFF
>TRBJ2-7|TRBV18|.|TRBD1
TGTGCCAGCTCACCCACCAACCCCGAGACAGGGCTTTACTACGAGCAGTACTTC
CASSPTNPETGLYYEQYF
>TRBJ1-5|TRBV18|.|.
TGTGCCAGCTCCATTTTACCGACAAGTAGCGATCAGCCCCAGCATTTT
CASSILPTSSDQPQHF
>TRBJ1-2|TRBV5-1|.|.
TGCGCCAGCAGCTTGGATCTGGAGCAGGGATTAATCCGCGGCTACACCTTC
CASSLDLEQGLIRGYTF
>TRBJ1-1|TRBV29-1|.|.
TGCAGCGCCCGAGAGAACACTGAAGCTTTCTTT
CSARENTEAFF
>TRBJ2-7|TRBV6-6|.|TRBD2
TGTGCCAGCAGTCCAACAAATGGACTAGCGGGAGTCTACGAGCAGTACTTC
CASSPTNGLAGVYEQYF
>TRBJ1-5|TRBV28|.|.
TGTGCCAGCACAGAAGTGGATCAGCCCCAGCATTTT
CASTEVDQPQHF
>TRBJ2-7|TRBV25-1|.|TRBD1
TGTGCCAGCAGTGAATCGGGCGGACAGGGACGATCCTACGAGCAGTACTTC
CASSESGGQGRSYEQYF
>TRBJ2-1|TRBV5-1|.|TRBD2
TGCGCCAGCAGCTTGGAAGCGGGAAGGGAAAATGAGCAGTTCTTC
CASSLEAGRENEQFF
>TRBJ2-7|TRBV27|.|TRBD1
TGTGCCAGCAGCCCAAACAGGGGGACCGTCTACGAGCAGTACTTC
CASSPNRGTVYEQYF
>TRBJ2-3|TRBV24-1|.|TRBD1
TGTGCCACCAGTGACCCCAGGGGGCTTACGCAGTATTTT
CATSDPRGLTQYF
>TRBJ2-5|TRBV5-4|.|.
TGTGCCAGCAGCCCGACTTCAGGGGAGACCCAGTACTTC
CASSPTSGETQYF
>TRBJ2-7|TRBV5-1|.|.
TGCGCCAGCAGCTTGGCTTCCAGGGGCAGGTGGTACTTC
CASSLASRGRWYF
>TRBJ1-5|TRBV20-1|.|TRBD1
TGCAGTGCTAGTAGGACAGGGAGAAATCAGCCCCAGCATTTT
CSASRTGRNQPQHF
>TRBJ2-7|TRBV7-2|.|TRBD1
TGTGCCAGCAGCAAGGGGACAGCGACCTACGAGCAGTACTTC
CASSKGTATYEQYF
>TRBJ1-2|TRBV19|.|.
TGTGCCAGTAGTATTATAGCGGGCAGTAACTATGGCTACACCTTC
CASSIIAGSNYGYTF
>TRBJ1-2|TRBV10-2|.|.
TGCGCCAGCAGTCCCCAGGGTACATATGGCTACACCTTC
CASSPQGTYGYTF
>TRBJ2-7|TRBV5-4|.|.
TGTGCCAGCAGCAGGCAGGGGCACTCCTACGAGCAGTACTTC
CASSRQGHSYEQYF
>TRBJ2-7|TRBV18|.|TRBD2
TGTGCCAGCTCACCAACTAGCGTTCCCTACGAGCAGTACTTC
CASSPTSVPYEQYF
>TRBJ1-1|TRBV5-1|.|.
TGCGCCAGCAGCTTAAATTCAAACCGCGCGAACACTGAAGCTTTCTTT
CASSLNSNRANTEAFF
>TRBJ2-7|TRBV6-2/TRBV6-3|.|TRBD1
TGTGCCAGCAGTGACCTCAGGGGGCACTTTCGGGAGCAGTACTTC
CASSDLRGHFREQYF
>TRBJ1-5|TRBV6-1|.|TRBD1
TGTGCCAGCAGTGAAGGGACAGGGGGCAGCCAGCCCCAGCATTTT
CASSEGTGGSQPQHF
>TRBJ2-1|TRBV3-1/TRBV3-2|.|TRBD2
TGTGCCAGCAGCCAAGCCGGGACTAGCCTTAATGAGCAGTTCTTC
CASSQAGTSLNEQFF
>TRBJ2-3|TRBV5-4|.|.
TGTGCCAGCAGGATAGCTAGCACAGATACGCAGTATTTT
CASRIASTDTQYF
>TRBJ2-7|TRBV4-3|.|.
TGCGCCAGCAGCCCAGGACATGGCTCCTACGAGCAGTACTTC
CASSPGHGSYEQYF
>TRBJ1-1|TRBV6-5|.|.
TGTGCCAGCAGCGAGCCATCCGGCACTGAAGCTTTCTTT
CASSEPSGTEAFF
>TRBJ1-5|TRBV18|once|.
TGTGCCAGCTCACCCGCAACAAATCAGCCCCAGCATTTT
CASSPATNQPQHF
>TRBJ1-1|TRBV11-3|.|.
TGTGCCAGCAGCTCGGACAGGAACACTGAAGCTTTCTTT
CASSSDRNTEAFF
>TRBJ2-2|TRBV18|.|TRBD1
TGTGCCAGCTCACCGGGACAGGGAAACACCGGGGAGCTGTTTTTT
CASSPGQGNTGELFF
>TRBJ1-4|TRBV18|.|.
TGTGCCAGCTCACCGGAGGGGTATGGTGCTAATGAAAAACTGTTTTTT
CASSPEGYGANEKLFF
>TRBJ2-7|TRBV6-6|.|TRBD2
TGTGCCAGCAGGGGGACTAGCGGGACCACCTACGAGCAGTACTTC
CASRGTSGTTYEQYF
>TRBJ2-3|TRBV7-2|.|TRBD2
TGTGCCAGCAGCTCCCTAGCGGGAGGCACAGATACGCAGTATTTT
CASSSLAGGTDTQYF
>TRBJ2-3|TRBV19|.|TRBD2
TGTGCCAGTCGGACTAGGAGCGGGGGGGGGCCAGATACGCAGTATTTT
CASRTRSGGGPDTQYF
>TRBJ2-2|TRBV7-2|.|.
TGTGCCAGCAGCTTGAGAGAGAACGGGGAGCTGTTTTTT
CASSLRENGELFF
>TRBJ2-3|TRBV5-1|.|TRBD2
TGCGCCAGCAGCCAACCTAGCGGGGGACACACAGATACGCAGTATTTT
CASSQPSGGHTDTQYF